The 12 T cell receptor beta chains reported below all come from one sample, sequenced in a study of T cells in Graves' hyperthyroidism and ophthalmopathy. Authors of the study amplified TCR beta CDR3 regions from RNA transcripts. When the TCR CDR3 underwent first-round RT-PCR, the HTBI primer set was used. One entry per CDR3 protein results from TCRdb running MiXCR on the multiplex PCR reads. The sample lists about 840,000 distinct CDR3 sequences; 38% were seen once. Sequencing input: blood. The receptor set was obtained from a man between 18 and 35 years old with Graves' hyperthyroidism.

This clonotype has ten or more counts. The chain is built from TRBV29-1 and TRBJ1-1; the D is unclear. The germline V and J ends were trimmed by 4 bases and 3 bases, with 12 bases remaining between them. Looked up from germline, CDR1 is SQVTM and CDR2 is ANQGSEA. This CDR3 is built from 13 residues. Written as DNA, the CDR3 is TGCAGCGTTGGGACGGATGAAGACACTGAAGCTTTCTTT. Residues: CSVGTDEDTEAFF.

CDR3 nucleotide sequence: TGTGCCAGCAGCCTAACGGACAGGGGAAAGACCCAGTACTTC. Protein sequence: CASSLTDRGKTQYF. The chain links TRBV7-9 to TRBJ2-5; 9 bases align to TRBD1. J lost 6 bases, V lost 5 bases, and 7 bases had no gene match. The CDR3 is 14 amino acids. Per the germline V gene, CDR1 is SEHNR and CDR2 is FQNEAQ (reference sequence).

This clonotype was seen repeatedly, ten times or more. V usage is TRBV7-6 and J usage is TRBJ2-7; TRBD2 aligns across 8 bases. CDR1 SGHVS and CDR2 FNYEAQ come from the germline V gene. The CDR3 sequence is 15 residues long. With V trimmed by 1 base and J by 5 bases, 7 bases remained unmatched. For the CDR3, the DNA is TGTGCCAGCAGCTTAGTCCCGGGGGGGCAGGACGAGCAGTACTTC. Amino acid sequence: CASSLVPGGQDEQYF.

The sample holds a few counts of this clonotype. V gene TRBV5-4 combines with J gene TRBJ2-7; D ambiguous. Trimming pared 1 base from V and 3 bases from J, leaving 11 bases between. This CDR3 region has 14 residues. Germline lookup yields CDR1 SGHNT and CDR2 YYREEE (reference sequence). In nucleotides, the CDR3 is TGTGCCAGCAGCTTGAGTCAGGAGTACTACGAGCAGTACTTC. Translating it yields CASSLSQEYYEQYF.

The V call is TRBV5-5, the J call TRBJ2-5; D gene unclear. The length of the CDR3 is 14 residues. V was shortened by 3 bases and J by 4 bases, with 13 bases between the two germline ends. The germline gives CDR1 SGHKS, CDR2 YYEKEE (reference sequence). The CDR3 protein is CASSSVRWGETQYF. CDR3 DNA sequence: TGTGCCAGCAGCTCCGTAAGGTGGGGAGAGACCCAGTACTTC.

This clonotype was detected ten times or more. The rearrangement joins TRBV25-1 to TRBJ1-1; D remains ambiguous. The germline V gene encodes CDR1 MGHDK and CDR2 SYGVNS. The CDR3 covers 14 residues. V was trimmed by 2 bases and J by 1 base, leaving 8 bases between them. DNA of the CDR3: TGTGCCAGCAGTGAACAGGCGGGGAACACTGAAGCTTTCTTT. It encodes CASSEQAGNTEAFF.

This clonotype showed up many times. The chain recombines TRBV10-3 with TRBJ2-5; the D gene is possibly TRBD1 (6 bases). Germline V gives CDR1 ENHRY, CDR2 SYGVKD. CDR3 size: 15 residues. Trimming stripped 8 bases from V and 0 bases from J, with 16 bases between. The CDR3 DNA reads TGTGCCATCTCCTGGGCAGGGGTGGACCAAGAGACCCAGTACTTC. Protein: CAISWAGVDQETQYF.

This clonotype was counted many times. The chain couples TRBV15 to TRBJ1-5, with D maybe TRBD1 (6 bases). The CDR3 is 16 residues long. The germline CDR1 and CDR2 sequences are LNHNV and YYDKDF (reference sequence). V lost 3 bases, J lost 4 bases, and 16 bases lay in between. As DNA, the CDR3 is TGTGCCACCAGCAGCTCCACAGGGCTTCGGAATCAGCCCCAGCATTTT. Residues: CATSSSTGLRNQPQHF.

This clonotype was seen repeatedly, ten times or more. The chain has TRBV10-3 and TRBJ1-6; D unresolved. Germline-derived CDR1 and CDR2 are ENHRY and SYGVKD. The CDR3 is 14 amino acids. V gave up 8 bases and J gave up 7 bases, with 15 bases separating them. The CDR3 spells CAIGKVAGNSPLHF. The CDR3 bases are TGTGCCATCGGGAAAGTGGCGGGGAATTCACCCCTCCACTTT.

Ten or more counts support this clonotype. The rearrangement joins TRBV11-2 to TRBJ2-7; D is tentatively TRBD1 or TRBD2 (5 bases each). CDR1 is SGHAT and CDR2 is FQNNGV in the germline V gene. V lost 5 bases, J lost 3 bases, and 17 bases lay in between. This CDR3 is 15 amino acids long. CDR3 residues: CASSNRGGWIYEQYF. CDR3 sequence (DNA): TGTGCCAGCAGCAATCGTGGGGGATGGATCTACGAGCAGTACTTC. Drawing the rest from reference TRBV11-2 and TRBJ2-7, the complete variable domain is EAGVAQSPRYKIIEKRQSVAFWCNPISGHATLYWYQQILGQGPKLLIQFQNNGVVDDSQLPKDRFSAERLKGVDSTLKIQPAKLEDSAVYLCASSNRGGWIYEQYFGPGTRLTVT.

In the case of this clonotype: At one end, the junction sequence differs from germline, possibly due to a read error. V usage is TRBV20-1 and J usage is TRBJ2-7; 7 nucleotides align to TRBD1. Germline lookup yields CDR1 DFQATT and CDR2 SNEGSKA (reference sequence). CDR3 length: 14 residues. The CDR3 loop reads CSASYGTVSYEQCF. The DNA for the CDR3 is TGCAGTGCTAGTTACGGGACAGTTTCCTACGAGCAGTGCTTC.

This clonotype has just a few counts. The V call is TRBV7-3, the J call TRBJ2-7, with D possibly being TRBD2 (7 bases). V lost 6 bases and J lost 2, with 17 bases in between. Germline-derived CDR1 and CDR2 are SGHTA and FQGTGA. This CDR3 is built from 15 residues. The CDR3 DNA sequence: TGTGCCAGCAGTGAAGCGCGGGGGACAACCTACGAGCAGTACTTC. This codes for CASSEARGTTYEQYF. Using reference TRBV7-3 and TRBJ2-7 for the parts outside the CDR3, the full variable domain is GAGVSQTPSNKVTEKGKYVELRCDPISGHTALYWYRQSLGQGPEFLIYFQGTGAADDSGLPNDRFFAVRPEGSVSTLKIQRTERGDSAVYLCASSEARGTTYEQYFGPGTRLTVT.